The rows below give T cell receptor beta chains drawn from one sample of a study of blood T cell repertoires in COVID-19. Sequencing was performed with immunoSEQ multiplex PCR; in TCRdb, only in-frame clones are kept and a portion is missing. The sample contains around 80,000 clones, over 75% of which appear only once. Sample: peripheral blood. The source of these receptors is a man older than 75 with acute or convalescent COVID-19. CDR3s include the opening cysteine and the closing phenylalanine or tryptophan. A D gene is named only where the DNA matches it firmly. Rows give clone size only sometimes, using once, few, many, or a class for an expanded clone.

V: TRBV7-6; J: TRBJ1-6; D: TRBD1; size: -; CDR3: CASSWTGSSYNSPLHF; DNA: TGTGCCAGCAGCTGGACAGGGAGCTCCTATAATTCACCCCTCCACTTT
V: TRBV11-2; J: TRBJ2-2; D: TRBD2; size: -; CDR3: CASSLDRGLAGTGELFF; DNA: TGTGCCAGCAGCTTAGATAGGGGACTAGCGGGAACCGGGGAGCTGTTTTTT
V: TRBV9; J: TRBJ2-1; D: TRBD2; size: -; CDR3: CASSAFSGGAREQFF; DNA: TGTGCCAGCAGCGCTTTTAGCGGGGGGGCTCGGGAGCAGTTCTTC
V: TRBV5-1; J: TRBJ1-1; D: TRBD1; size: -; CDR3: CASSLDRGGTEAFF; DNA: TGCGCCAGCAGCTTGGACAGGGGAGGAACTGAAGCTTTCTTT
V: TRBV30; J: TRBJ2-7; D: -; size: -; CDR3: CAWSGSGDVSIYEQYF; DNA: TGTGCCTGGAGTGGATCAGGGGACGTTTCCATCTACGAGCAGTACTTC
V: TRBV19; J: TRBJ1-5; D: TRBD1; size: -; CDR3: CASSRQGSNQPQHF; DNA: TGTGCCAGTAGCCGACAGGGTAGCAATCAGCCCCAGCATTTT
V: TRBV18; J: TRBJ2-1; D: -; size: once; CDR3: CASSPGTRDYNEQFF; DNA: TGTGCCAGCTCACCCGGAACTAGGGACTACAATGAGCAGTTCTTC
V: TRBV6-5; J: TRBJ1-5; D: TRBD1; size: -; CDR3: CASRLQGPNQPQHF; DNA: TGTGCCAGCAGGTTACAGGGGCCCAATCAGCCCCAGCATTTT
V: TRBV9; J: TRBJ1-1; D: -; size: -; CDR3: CASSEAGMNYAEAFF; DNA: TGTGCCAGCAGCGAGGCCGGGATGAATTACGCTGAAGCTTTCTTT
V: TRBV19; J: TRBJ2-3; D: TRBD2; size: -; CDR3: CASVKRRLAGGSDTQYF; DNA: TGTGCCAGCGTAAAGCGACGACTAGCGGGGGGCTCAGATACGCAGTATTTT
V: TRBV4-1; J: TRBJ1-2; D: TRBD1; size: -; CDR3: CASSQGQGINYGYTF; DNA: TGCGCCAGCAGCCAAGGACAGGGGATAAACTATGGCTACACCTTC
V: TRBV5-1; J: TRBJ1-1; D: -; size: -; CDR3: CASSLGDFNTEAFF; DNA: TGCGCCAGCAGCTTGGGAGATTTCAACACTGAAGCTTTCTTT
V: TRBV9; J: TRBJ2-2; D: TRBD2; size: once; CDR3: CASSVDSGGTGELFF; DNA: TGTGCCAGCAGCGTAGACAGCGGGGGCACCGGGGAGCTGTTTTTT
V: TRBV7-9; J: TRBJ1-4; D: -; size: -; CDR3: CASSLSLLNEKLFF; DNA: TGTGCCAGCAGCTTATCTCTCCTCAATGAAAAACTGTTTTTT
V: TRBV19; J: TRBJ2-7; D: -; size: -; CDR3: CASSLQGTPYEQYF; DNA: TGTGCCAGTAGTTTACAGGGGACTCCCTACGAGCAGTACTTC
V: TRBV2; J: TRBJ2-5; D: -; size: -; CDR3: CASSRRSAQETQYF; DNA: TGTGCCAGCAGCCGAAGGAGCGCGCAAGAGACCCAGTACTTC
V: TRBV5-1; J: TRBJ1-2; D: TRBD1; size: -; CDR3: CASSLTSGWTGDGYTF; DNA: TGCGCCAGCAGCTTGACATCAGGTTGGACAGGGGATGGCTACACCTTC
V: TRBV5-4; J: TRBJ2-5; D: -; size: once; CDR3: CASSWAGDQETQYF; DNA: TGTGCCAGCAGCTGGGCCGGGGACCAAGAGACCCAGTACTTC
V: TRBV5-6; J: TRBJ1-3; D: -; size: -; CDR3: CASSLVGTGLGNTIYF; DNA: TGTGCCAGCAGCTTGGTGGGTACAGGGTTAGGAAACACCATATATTTT
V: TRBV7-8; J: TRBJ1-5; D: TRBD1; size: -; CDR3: CASSPGMTGQGNTQPQHF; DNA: TGTGCCAGCAGCCCGGGGATGACGGGACAGGGAAACACTCAGCCCCAGCATTTT
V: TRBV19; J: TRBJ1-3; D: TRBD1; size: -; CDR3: CASRTGQGVSGNTIYF; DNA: TGTGCCAGTAGAACGGGACAGGGGGTATCTGGAAACACCATATATTTT
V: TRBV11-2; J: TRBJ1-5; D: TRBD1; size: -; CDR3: CASNSDRVGTTRNQPQHF; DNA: TGTGCCAGCAACTCGGACAGGGTAGGGACAACGCGCAATCAGCCCCAGCATTTT
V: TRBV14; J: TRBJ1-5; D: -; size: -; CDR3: CASSHCPGLSHQPQHF; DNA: TGTGCCAGCAGCCACTGCCCGGGACTGTCCCATCAGCCCCAGCATTTT
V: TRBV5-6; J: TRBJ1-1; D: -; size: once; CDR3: CASNLGGSRTEAFF; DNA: TGTGCCAGCAACCTAGGGGGTAGTAGGACTGAAGCTTTCTTT
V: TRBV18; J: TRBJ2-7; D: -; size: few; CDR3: CASSPGASESYEQYF; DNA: TGTGCCAGCTCACCGGGAGCTTCAGAGTCCTACGAGCAGTACTTC
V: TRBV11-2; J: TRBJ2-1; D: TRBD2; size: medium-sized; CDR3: CASSSPFRTSNNEQFF; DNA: TGTGCCAGCAGCTCGCCATTTAGGACTAGCAACAATGAGCAGTTCTTC
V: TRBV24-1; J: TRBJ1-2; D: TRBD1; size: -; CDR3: CATSDLTPDRVSYGYTF; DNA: TGTGCCACCAGTGATTTGACGCCGGACAGGGTTTCCTATGGCTACACCTTC
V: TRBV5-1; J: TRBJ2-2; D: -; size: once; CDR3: CASSPAWGAGELFF; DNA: TGCGCCAGCAGCCCGGCATGGGGGGCCGGGGAGCTGTTTTTT
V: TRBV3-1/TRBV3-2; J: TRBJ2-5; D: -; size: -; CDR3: CASSQPGRTLETQYF; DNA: TGTGCCAGCAGCCAACCGGGGAGGACCCTAGAGACCCAGTACTTC
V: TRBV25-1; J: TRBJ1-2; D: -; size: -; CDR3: CAKGWQGLYGYTF; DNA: TGTGCCAAAGGGTGGCAGGGCCTCTATGGCTACACCTTC
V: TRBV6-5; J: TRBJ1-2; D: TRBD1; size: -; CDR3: CASREGAGYGYTF; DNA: TGTGCCAGCAGGGAGGGGGCTGGGTATGGCTACACCTTC
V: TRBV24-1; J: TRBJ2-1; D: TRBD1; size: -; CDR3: CATSDSGQSYNEQFF; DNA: TGTGCCACCAGTGATTCGGGACAGTCCTACAATGAGCAGTTCTTC
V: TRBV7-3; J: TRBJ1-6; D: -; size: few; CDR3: CASSLQGGSPLHF; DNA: TGTGCCAGCAGCTTGCAGGGCGGTTCACCCCTCCACTTT
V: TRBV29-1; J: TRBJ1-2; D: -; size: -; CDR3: CSVVGGANYGYTF; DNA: TGCAGCGTTGTGGGGGGAGCTAACTATGGCTACACCTTC
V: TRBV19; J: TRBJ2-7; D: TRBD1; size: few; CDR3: CASSPYLGQGSYEQYF; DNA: TGTGCCAGTAGTCCTTACCTTGGACAGGGATCCTACGAGCAGTACTTC
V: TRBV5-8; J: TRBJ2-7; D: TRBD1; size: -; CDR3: CASSFRDRTFEQYF; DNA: TGTGCCAGCAGCTTCCGGGACAGGACTTTCGAGCAGTACTTC
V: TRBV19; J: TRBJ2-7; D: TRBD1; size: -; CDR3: CASSNPGQTYEQYF; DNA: TGTGCCAGTAGTAACCCGGGACAGACCTACGAGCAGTACTTC
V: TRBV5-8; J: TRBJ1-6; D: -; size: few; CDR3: CASSPDRPNSPLHF; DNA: TGTGCCAGCAGCCCGGACAGACCTAATTCACCCCTCCACTTT
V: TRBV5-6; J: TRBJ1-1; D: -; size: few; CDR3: CASSSRGRGNTEAFF; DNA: TGTGCCAGCAGCTCACGAGGCAGGGGGAACACTGAAGCTTTCTTT
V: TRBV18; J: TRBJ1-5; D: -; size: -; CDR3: CASSPPSGERNQPQHF; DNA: TGTGCCAGCTCACCCCCTTCAGGGGAGAGGAATCAGCCCCAGCATTTT
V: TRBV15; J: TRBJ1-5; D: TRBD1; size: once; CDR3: CATSRGQGLGGHQPQHF; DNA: TGTGCCACCAGCAGGGGACAGGGGTTAGGAGGGCATCAGCCCCAGCATTTT
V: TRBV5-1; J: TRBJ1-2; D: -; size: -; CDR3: CASSLASGGYYGYTF; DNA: TGCGCCAGCAGCTTGGCCAGTGGCGGCTACTATGGCTACACCTTC
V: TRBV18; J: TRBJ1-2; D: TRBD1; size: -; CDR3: CASSPRQGHGYTF; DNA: TGTGCCAGCTCACCACGACAGGGGCATGGCTACACCTTC
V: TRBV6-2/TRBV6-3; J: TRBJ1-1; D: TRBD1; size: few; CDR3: CASSLQGSNTEAFF; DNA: TGTGCCAGCAGTCTACAGGGGTCGAACACTGAAGCTTTCTTT
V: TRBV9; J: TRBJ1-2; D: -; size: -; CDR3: CASSVEEGGYGYTF; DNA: TGTGCCAGCAGCGTAGAGGAGGGTGGGTATGGCTACACCTTC
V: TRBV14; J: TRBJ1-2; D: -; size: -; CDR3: CASSQGQYIGYTF; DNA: TGTGCCAGCAGCCAAGGGCAGTACATTGGCTACACCTTC
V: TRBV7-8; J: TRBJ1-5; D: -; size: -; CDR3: CASSLGPGPSNQPQHF; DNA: TGTGCCAGCAGCTTAGGCCCAGGGCCGAGCAATCAGCCCCAGCATTTT
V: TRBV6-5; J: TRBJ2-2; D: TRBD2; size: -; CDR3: CASSYSGGAPGELFF; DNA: TGTGCCAGCAGTTATAGCGGGGGGGCTCCCGGGGAGCTGTTTTTT
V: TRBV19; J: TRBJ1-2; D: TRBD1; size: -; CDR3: CASSRGQGAYDGYTF; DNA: TGTGCCAGCTCCCGAGGACAGGGGGCTTACGATGGCTACACCTTC
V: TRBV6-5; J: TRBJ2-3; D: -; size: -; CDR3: CASSLPSPNTQYF; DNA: TGTGCCAGCAGTCTGCCTAGCCCAAATACGCAGTATTTT
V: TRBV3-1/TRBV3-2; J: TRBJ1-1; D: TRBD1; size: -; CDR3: CASSQSDRAEAFF; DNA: TGTGCCAGCAGCCAATCGGACAGGGCTGAAGCTTTCTTT
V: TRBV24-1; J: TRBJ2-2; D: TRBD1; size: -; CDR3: CATSAPGQGLAGELFF; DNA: TGTGCCACCAGTGCCCCGGGACAGGGACTCGCCGGGGAGCTGTTTTTT
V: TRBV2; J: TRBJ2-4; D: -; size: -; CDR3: CASRRDSLAKNIQYF; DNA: TGTGCCAGCAGGCGAGACTCTCTAGCCAAAAACATTCAGTACTTC